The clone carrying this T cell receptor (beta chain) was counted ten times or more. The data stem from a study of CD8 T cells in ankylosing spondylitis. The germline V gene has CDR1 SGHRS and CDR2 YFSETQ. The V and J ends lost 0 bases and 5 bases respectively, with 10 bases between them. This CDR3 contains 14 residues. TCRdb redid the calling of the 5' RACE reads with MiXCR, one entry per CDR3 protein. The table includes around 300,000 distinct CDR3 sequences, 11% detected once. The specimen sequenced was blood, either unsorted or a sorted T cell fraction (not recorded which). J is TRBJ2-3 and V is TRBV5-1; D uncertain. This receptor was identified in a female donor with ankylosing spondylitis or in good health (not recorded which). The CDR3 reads CASSLEVNGDTQYF. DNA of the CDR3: TGCGCCAGCAGCTTGGAGGTTAATGGAGATACGCAGTATTTT.